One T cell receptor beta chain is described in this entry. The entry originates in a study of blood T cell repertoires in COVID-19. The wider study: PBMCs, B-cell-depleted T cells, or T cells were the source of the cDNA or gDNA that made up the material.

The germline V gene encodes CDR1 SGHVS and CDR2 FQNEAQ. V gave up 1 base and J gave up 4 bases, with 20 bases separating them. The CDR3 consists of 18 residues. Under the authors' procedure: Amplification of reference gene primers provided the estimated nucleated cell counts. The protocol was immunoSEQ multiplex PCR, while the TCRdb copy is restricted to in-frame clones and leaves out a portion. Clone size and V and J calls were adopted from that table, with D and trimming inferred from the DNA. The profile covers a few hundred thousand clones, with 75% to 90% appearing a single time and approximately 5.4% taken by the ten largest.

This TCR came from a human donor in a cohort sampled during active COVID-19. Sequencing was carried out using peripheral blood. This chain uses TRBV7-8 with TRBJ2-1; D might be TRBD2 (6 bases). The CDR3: CASSLGRSTSGVYNEQFF. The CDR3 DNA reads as TGTGCCAGCAGCTTAGGCCGGTCGACGTCGGGAGTGTACAATGAGCAGTTCTTC.